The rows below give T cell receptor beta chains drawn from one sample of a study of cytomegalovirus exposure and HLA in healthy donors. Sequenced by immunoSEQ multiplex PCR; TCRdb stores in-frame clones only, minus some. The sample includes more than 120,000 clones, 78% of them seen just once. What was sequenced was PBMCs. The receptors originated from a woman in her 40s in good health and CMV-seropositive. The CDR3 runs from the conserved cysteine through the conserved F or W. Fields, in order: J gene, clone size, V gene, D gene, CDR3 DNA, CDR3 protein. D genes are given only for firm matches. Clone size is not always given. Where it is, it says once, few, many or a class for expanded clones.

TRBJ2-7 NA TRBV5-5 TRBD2 TGTGCCAGCAGCTTGAGAGCGGGAGGGCCCTACGAGCAGTACTTC CASSLRAGGPYEQYF
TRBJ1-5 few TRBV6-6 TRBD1 TGTGCCAGCAGGGGACAGGGGCTGGAGCCCCAGCATTTT CASRGQGLEPQHF
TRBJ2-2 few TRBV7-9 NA TGTGCCAGCAGCTCTCCAAGGACAGCGAACACCGGGGAGCTGTTTTTT CASSSPRTANTGELFF
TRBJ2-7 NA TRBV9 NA TGTGCCAGCAGCGTCTCCTCCACTAGCAGTACCTACGAGCAGTACTTC CASSVSSTSSTYEQYF
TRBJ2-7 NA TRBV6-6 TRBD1 TGTGCCAGCAGTTACTCAGGGACAGGACCCTACGAGCAGTACTTC CASSYSGTGPYEQYF
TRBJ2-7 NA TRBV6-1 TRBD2 TGTGCCGTCCAGTCTCTTTACGGGGGGGGTGGGGAGCAGTACTTC CAVQSLYGGGGEQYF
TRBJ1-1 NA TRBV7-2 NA TGTGCCAGCAGCTTTAGTCAAACTGAAGCTTTCTTT CASSFSQTEAFF
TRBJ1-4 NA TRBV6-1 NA TGTGCCAGCAGTAAAGGGGTTTTCACCGGGTCGGTTCTTGAAAAACTGTTTTTT CASSKGVFTGSVLEKLFF
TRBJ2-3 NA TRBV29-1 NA TGCAGCGTACTACAGGGTGCAGATACGCAGTATTTT CSVLQGADTQYF
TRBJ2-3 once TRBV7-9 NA TGTGCCAGCAGCTCCCCCCCCGGGAGCTTAGGGGATACGCAGTATTTT CASSSPPGSLGDTQYF
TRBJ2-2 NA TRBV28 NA TGTGCCAGCAGAACTGGACAGTCAAGAACCGGGGAGCTGTTTTTT CASRTGQSRTGELFF
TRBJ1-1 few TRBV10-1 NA TGCGCCAGCAGTGAGTCGACAGGGAACACTGAAGCTTTCTTT CASSESTGNTEAFF
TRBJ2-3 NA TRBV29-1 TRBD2 TGCAGCGTCGCGAAGTTCGGGAGGGGGACAGATACGCAGTATTTT CSVAKFGRGTDTQYF
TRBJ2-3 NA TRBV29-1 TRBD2 TGCAGCGTTCCTAAGGGACTAGCGGGCACAGATACGCAGTATTTT CSVPKGLAGTDTQYF
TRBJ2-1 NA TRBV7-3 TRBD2 TGTGCCAGCAGCTTGACTAGCGTGGGCAATGAGCAGTTCTTC CASSLTSVGNEQFF
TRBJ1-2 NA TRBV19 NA TGTGCCAGTACCAGGACGGCTAGAGCGGGGGTCTATGGCTACACCTTC CASTRTARAGVYGYTF
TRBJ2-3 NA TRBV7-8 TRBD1 TGTGCCAGCAGCTCTCGGACAGGGGGAGATACGCAGTATTTT CASSSRTGGDTQYF
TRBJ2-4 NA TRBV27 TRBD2 TGTGCCAGCAGTTTATCGTCTAGCGGGAGCTACATTCAGTACTTC CASSLSSSGSYIQYF
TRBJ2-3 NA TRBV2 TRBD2 TGTGCCAGCAGTGAGTTCGAGCGGGGATCTAGCACAGATACGCAGTATTTT CASSEFERGSSTDTQYF
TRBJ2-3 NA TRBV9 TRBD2 TGTGCCAGCAGCGCCCAAACTAGCGCGACAGATACGCAGTATTTT CASSAQTSATDTQYF
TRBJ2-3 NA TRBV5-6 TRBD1 TGTGCCAGCAGCGCGGACAGGGGGCTAGATACGCAGTATTTT CASSADRGLDTQYF
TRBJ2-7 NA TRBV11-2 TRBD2 TGTGCCAGCAGCTTAGGCCCGACGGGGAGGGACGAGCAGTACTTC CASSLGPTGRDEQYF
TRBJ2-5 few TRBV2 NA TGTGCCAGCAGCTTCACAGGGACGGAGAGGGAGACCCAGTACTTC CASSFTGTERETQYF
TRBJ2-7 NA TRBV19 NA TGTGCCAGTAGTACAATCGGGGACTCCTACGAGCAGTACTTC CASSTIGDSYEQYF
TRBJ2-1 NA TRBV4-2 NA TGTGCCAGCAGCCATTCGCGGAGGAATGAGCAGTTCTTC CASSHSRRNEQFF
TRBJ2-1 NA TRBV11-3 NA TGTGCCAGCAGCTCCGGAGTGAGCTCCTACAATGAGCAGTTCTTC CASSSGVSSYNEQFF
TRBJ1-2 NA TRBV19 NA TGTGCCAGTAGTCCCTGGGGAGCTATCAACGTTTATGGCTACACCTTC CASSPWGAINVYGYTF
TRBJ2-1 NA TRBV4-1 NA TGCGCCAGCAGCCTACGACAGGACAATGAGCAGTTCTTC CASSLRQDNEQFF
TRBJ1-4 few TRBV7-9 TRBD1 TGTGCCAGCGCCGGGACAGTTAATGAAAAACTGTTTTTT CASAGTVNEKLFF
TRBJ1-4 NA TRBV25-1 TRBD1 TGTGCCAGCAGTGAATGGGGGGGACAGGGGAATGAAAAACTGTTTTTT CASSEWGGQGNEKLFF
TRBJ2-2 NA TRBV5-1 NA TGCGCCAGCAGCTTGGGGACTTATAACACCGGGGAGCTGTTTTTT CASSLGTYNTGELFF
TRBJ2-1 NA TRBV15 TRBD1 TGTGCCACCAGCCGAAGACAGGGGGCGGATGAGCAGTTCTTC CATSRRQGADEQFF
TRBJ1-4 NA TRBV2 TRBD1 TGTGCCAGCGGGTCAAGGGGGCGGACTAATGAAAAACTGTTTTTT CASGSRGRTNEKLFF
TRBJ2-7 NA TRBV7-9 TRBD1 TGTGCCAGCAGCTTAGACAGGGGGCGGAACGAGCAGTACTTC CASSLDRGRNEQYF
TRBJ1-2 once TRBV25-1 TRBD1 TGTGCCAGCAGTGACCCCGGACAGGGGGCGGGTGGCTACACCTTC CASSDPGQGAGGYTF
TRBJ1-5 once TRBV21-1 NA TGTGCCAGCAGCCGCCCCAGGGGCGATCAGCCCCAGCATTTT CASSRPRGDQPQHF
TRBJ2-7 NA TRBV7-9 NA TGTGCCAGCAACAGGTTGACATCTTACGAGCAGTACTTC CASNRLTSYEQYF
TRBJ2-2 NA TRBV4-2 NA TGTGCCAGCAGCCAAGTACTGGGGGCCTCGAACACCGGGGAGCTGTTTTTT CASSQVLGASNTGELFF
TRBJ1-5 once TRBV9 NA TGTGCCAGCAGCGTATCAGGGGAGATCAATCAGCCCCAGCATTTT CASSVSGEINQPQHF
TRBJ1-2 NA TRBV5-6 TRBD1 TGTGCCAGCAGATATGGGACAGGGGATGGCTACACCTTC CASRYGTGDGYTF
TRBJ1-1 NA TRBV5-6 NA TGTGCCAGCAGAAAAAACAGGGTCGGTGAAGCTTTCTTT CASRKNRVGEAFF
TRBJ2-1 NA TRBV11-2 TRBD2 TGTGCCAGCAGCTTAGATCGACTAGCCAATGAGCAGTTCTTC CASSLDRLANEQFF
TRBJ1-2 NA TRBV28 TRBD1 TGTGCCAGCAGTCCGACAGGGAACTATGGCTACACCTTC CASSPTGNYGYTF
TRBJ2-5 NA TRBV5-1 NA TGCGCCAGCAGCTCAATATTTACGGGGGGCTATTTCCAAGAGACCCAGTACTTC CASSSIFTGGYFQETQYF
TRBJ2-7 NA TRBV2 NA TGTGCCAGCAGTCGAGCTATAGAGCAGTACTTC CASSRAIEQYF
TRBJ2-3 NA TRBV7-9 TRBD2 TGTGCCAGCAGCGCCGGGACTAGCGGGAGCACAGATACGCAGTATTTT CASSAGTSGSTDTQYF
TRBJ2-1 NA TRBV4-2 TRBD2 TGTGCCAGCAGCCAAGAGGGGACTAGCGGGTGGTATGAGCAGTTCTTC CASSQEGTSGWYEQFF
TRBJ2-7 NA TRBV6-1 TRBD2 TGTGCCAGCAGTGAAGGGGCGTCCAGCGGGAGCTCCTACGAGCAGTACTTC CASSEGASSGSSYEQYF
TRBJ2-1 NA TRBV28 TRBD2 TGTGCCAGCAGTTTCATTAGCGGGAGTGAGCAGTTCTTC CASSFISGSEQFF
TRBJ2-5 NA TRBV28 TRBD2 TGTGCCAGCCGACTAGCGGGAGGGCAAGAGACCCAGTACTTC CASRLAGGQETQYF
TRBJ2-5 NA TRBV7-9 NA TGTTCCAGCAGCAGACATTTTAAGGGGGAGTACGGTGAGACCCAGTACTTC CSSSRHFKGEYGETQYF
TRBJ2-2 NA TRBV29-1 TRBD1 TGCAGCGTTGAAGGCTTGACAGGGGGCAACACCGGGGAGCTGTTTTTT CSVEGLTGGNTGELFF
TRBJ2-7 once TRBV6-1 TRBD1 TGTGCCAGCAGACCCGGGACAGGGGTATACGAGCAGTACTTC CASRPGTGVYEQYF
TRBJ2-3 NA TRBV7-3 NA TGTGCCAGCAGCCCTACCCCAGATACGCAGTATTTT CASSPTPDTQYF
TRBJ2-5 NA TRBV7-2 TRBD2 TGTGCCAGCAGCCCCCGGGGGATAGCGGGAGGCGCGGAGACCCAGTACTTC CASSPRGIAGGAETQYF
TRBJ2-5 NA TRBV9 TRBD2 TGTGCCAGCAGCGTAGATGGTCTAGCGGGACCCCAGTACTTC CASSVDGLAGPQYF
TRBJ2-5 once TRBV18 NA TGTGCCAGCTCACCACGGGGGGTGGAAGAGACCCAGTACTTC CASSPRGVEETQYF
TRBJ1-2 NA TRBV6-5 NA TGTGCCAGCAGTTACTCGAGGGGGGGCTATGGCTACACCTTC CASSYSRGGYGYTF
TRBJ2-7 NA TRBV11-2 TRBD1 TGTGCCAGCAGCCGGGACAGGGGTGGGTACGAGCAGTACTTC CASSRDRGGYEQYF